Included here is one TCR beta chain sequence, with context. Its antigen has not been determined. One end of the junction is discordant with germline, which a read error may explain. These data are taken from a study of identical twins listed by TCRdb under 2016. Describing the broader study: The study deep-sequenced TCR alpha and beta repertoires from monozygotic twins, unrelated adults of various ages and cord blood to test whether fetal clonotypes persist. To rule out contamination, replicate twin experiments were performed at different times with different library preparation protocols. Study-level results and caveats: Recombination models systematically underestimated out-of-frame TCR alpha sharing in monozygotic twins but agreed with sharing between unrelated individuals. Out-of-frame TCR alpha sequences shared between twins showed an excess of low generation-probability sequences compared with coincidental sharing between unrelated individuals. Abundant cord blood beta clonotypes had fewer insertions, young adult naive repertoires showed a similar but weaker trend, and memory repertoires showed no such trend. Excess twin sharing in beta out-of-frame sequences was weaker because fewer shared sequences lowered the signal-to-noise ratio. Because the same donors could not be followed over many years, the conclusions relied on cross-sectional statistical analysis. Zero-insertion analyses could be partly confounded by invariant T cells such as MAIT and iNKT, although diverse VJ usage argued against such confounding for most clonotypes.

Every donor in the study was a healthy Caucasian. The twin cohort consisted of three pairs of female monozygotic twins, all aged roughly 18 to 30 years. The RNA used for TCR libraries was isolated from peripheral blood mononuclear cells. The germline V gene encodes CDR1 SGHNT and CDR2 YENEEA. Its CDR3 holds 13 amino acids, cysteine through phenylalanine. CDR3 DNA is the only sequence kept; it has 39 bases, read in frame from the first base. The library came from 5' RACE. TCRdb lists the instrument as Illumina HiSeq 2000. Template switching introduced a universal primer binding site; the final cDNA contained a unique molecular identifier, enabling accurate counting of TCR cDNA molecules. First-strand cDNA for TCR alpha and beta chains was synthesized from specific primers in the conserved constant-segment region. To control for contamination, every cDNA library was double barcoded, receiving both a SMART-Mk sample barcode and Illumina barcodes. TruSeq adapter sequences and Illumina sample barcodes were added in two successive PCR steps. The Illumina HiSeq platform was used with custom primers to sequence TCR alpha and beta cDNA libraries. Regarding the original processing steps: Unique molecular identifiers were extracted from raw reads with MiGEC, and CDR3 positions were determined with MiXCR. Recombination models were inferred per individual with the repgenHMM and IGoR tools using an EM algorithm. The analysis of shared clonotypes was done with the tcR package in R, with sharing normalized by the product of cloneset sizes. Out-of-frame nonproductive sequences were analyzed to study raw recombination free of thymic and clonal selection effects. The public sequencing data were trimmed at Q25 with fastp and processed into clonotypes with MiXCR by TCRdb, which kept only in-frame beta chains. CDR3 protein sequences are deduplicated, and each keeps its most common genes and DNA. For this entry, the V and J calls and clone size follow TCRdb and not the study's own pipeline. The sample table contains approximately 600,000 distinct CDR3 sequences; only one count was recorded for about 7.6% of them. The top ten constitute roughly 1.5% of the sample.

These same data were also listed under a study on yellow fever vaccine responses in identical twins. The second study, in turn, reports: According to the authors, in identical twins the way T cells responded to vaccination appeared partly convergent and partly personalized. In identical twins, the study followed T cell clones that responded to the vaccine with precision.

Recombination connected TRBV11-3 to TRBJ1-1; the D gene is possibly TRBD1, with 5 bases matching. Sample: PBMCs. The receptor was derived from a woman aged 18 to 35 in good health. The nucleotide sequence is given as TGCGCCAGCCGGATTGGACAGAACACTGAAGCTTTCTTT. Translation gives CASRIGQNTEAFF.